This T cell receptor (beta chain) derives from a study of tumor-infiltrating lymphocytes in primary liver carcinoma. Study context: The patient population consisted of men and women between 30 and 69 years of age.

Germline DNA was also extracted, while the blood RNA originated from unsorted whole blood. Germline V gene sequence: CDR1 SGHKS, CDR2 YYEKEE (reference sequence). The CDR3 spans 12 residues. For this clonotype: What it binds is not known. One end of the junction is discordant with germline, which a read error may explain.

The researchers produced TCR beta cDNA from around 0.5 ug total RNA with a constant-region primer. Three nested multiplex PCR rounds, a slightly modified ARM-PCR, produced the libraries for TCR beta. It was with TRBV1-TRBV30 forward primers and a C-beta reverse primer that the first two PCR rounds were run, at about 10 cycles each. TCRdb re-analysed the multiplex PCR reads in MiXCR, keeping a single row per CDR3 protein. The table lists nearly 200,000 distinct CDR3 sequences, around three fifths of them singletons. Study-wide results and caveats: Overlap between tumor regions exceeded overlap of tumor with adjacent tissue or blood.

The sequencing input was peripheral blood. This sequence originates from a woman aged 55-70 years with primary liver carcinoma and hepatitis B virus infection. The chain joins TRBV5-5 to TRBJ1-1; D unclear. CDR3 in DNA: TGTGTCAGCAGCCTGACAAACACTGAAGCTTTCTTT. It is translated as CVSSLTNTEAFF. Combining the CDR3 with reference TRBV5-5 and TRBJ1-1 gives the whole variable domain DAGVTQSPTHLIKTRGQQVTLRCSPISGHKSVSWYQQVLGQGPQFIFQYYEKEERGRGNFPDRFSARQFPNYSSELNVNALLLGDSALYLCVSSLTNTEAFFGQGTRLTVV.